A selection of T cell receptor beta chains follows, all from one sample in a study of control samples from healthy donors and cancer patients. Profiled with immunoSEQ multiplex PCR; TCRdb holds only in-frame clones, not every one. Counted here are around 58,000 clones, roughly 87% occurring once; the ten biggest clones make up roughly 3.8%. The sequenced sample was blood. The receptors originated from a man in his forties or fifties in good health. Both conserved end residues are part of each CDR3. Fields, in order: J gene, D gene, V gene, clone size, CDR3 protein, CDR3 DNA. D genes are given only for firm matches. Only some rows state a clone size, as once, few, many or a class for expanded clones.

TRBJ1-4	NA	TRBV2	NA	CASSEALQWANEKLFF	TGTGCCAGCAGTGAAGCGCTTCAATGGGCAAATGAAAAACTGTTTTTT
TRBJ1-6	NA	TRBV28	NA	CASSSPRGFSNSPLHF	TGTGCCAGCAGTTCCCCGAGAGGGTTTTCCAATTCACCCCTCCACTTT
TRBJ1-5	TRBD1	TRBV6-5	NA	CASLTGSNQPQHF	TGTGCCAGCCTGACAGGGTCCAATCAGCCCCAGCATTTT
TRBJ1-2	NA	TRBV3-1/TRBV3-2	NA	CASSQYSYGYTF	TGTGCCAGCAGCCAATACAGCTATGGCTACACCTTC
TRBJ2-3	TRBD2	TRBV19	NA	CASSTQGLAADTQYF	TGTGCCAGTAGTACCCAGGGACTAGCAGCAGATACGCAGTATTTT
TRBJ2-3	TRBD2	TRBV25-1	NA	CASGGGVDTQYF	TGTGCCAGCGGCGGGGGGGTCGATACGCAGTATTTT
TRBJ1-2	NA	TRBV7-3	NA	CASSLFGRTDNNYGYTF	TGTGCCAGCAGCTTATTCGGCAGGACAGATAATAACTATGGCTACACCTTC
TRBJ2-7	TRBD1	TRBV5-4	NA	CASSHTGETYEQYF	TGTGCCAGCAGCCACACAGGGGAAACCTACGAGCAGTACTTC
TRBJ1-6	TRBD1	TRBV6-5	NA	CASSYSWTGNDSPLHF	TGTGCCAGCAGTTACTCCTGGACAGGGAATGATTCACCCCTCCACTTT
TRBJ2-3	TRBD2	TRBV28	NA	CASSLPLAGGIGTDTQYF	TGTGCCAGCAGTCTACCATTAGCGGGAGGAATTGGCACAGATACGCAGTATTTT
TRBJ2-3	TRBD2	TRBV12-3/TRBV12-4	NA	CASSPGGSGKYF	TGTGCCAGCAGCCCGGGGGGGTCAGGGAAGTATTTT
TRBJ1-2	NA	TRBV6-5	NA	CASCRGGDYGYTF	TGTGCCAGCTGCCGGGGGGGAGACTATGGCTACACCTTC
TRBJ2-3	NA	TRBV6-5	NA	CASPEGVNTDTQYF	TGTGCCAGCCCCGAGGGGGTTAACACAGATACGCAGTATTTT
TRBJ2-1	TRBD2	TRBV7-2	NA	CASSTSGSSYNEQFF	TGTGCCAGCAGCACTAGCGGGAGCTCCTACAATGAGCAGTTCTTC
TRBJ2-7	NA	TRBV30	medium-sized	CAWDRLGYEQYF	TGTGCCTGGGATCGACTGGGATACGAGCAGTACTTC
TRBJ2-1	TRBD2	TRBV3-1/TRBV3-2	few	CASSQTASGGYNEQFF	TGTGCCAGCAGCCAGACAGCTAGCGGGGGTTACAATGAGCAGTTCTTC
TRBJ2-1	NA	TRBV10-3	NA	CAISETGTAGTGYNEQFF	TGTGCCATCAGTGAGACCGGGACTGCGGGGACTGGATACAATGAGCAGTTCTTC
TRBJ1-1	NA	TRBV6-5	NA	CASSYGPGDTEAFF	TGTGCCAGCAGTTACGGACCGGGGGACACTGAAGCTTTCTTT